These 27 T cell receptor beta chains were sequenced from one sample in a study of T cell clonotyping in hematopoietic cell transplantation. Time point in this sample: recipient sample about 28 days before transplant, after cytoreduction. The protocol was immunoSEQ multiplex PCR, while the TCRdb copy is restricted to in-frame clones and leaves out a portion. Among roughly 34,000 clones listed, 85% to 95% were seen once. The sequencing here drew on peripheral blood mononuclear cells, taken before stem cell transplant. The receptors here all came from a man aged 35 to 55 with chronic myeloid leukemia. Some clones in this sample may be carry-over from other donors' samples.

This clone has just one count. This chain links TRBV7-9 with TRBJ1-1; the D is unclear. The CDR3 runs to 13 residues. Germline CDR1 is SEHNR and CDR2 is FQNEAQ (reference sequence). The V end was cut by 1 base, the J end by 2 bases, with 5 bases between. This chain's CDR3 is CASSLGTNTEAFF. The CDR3 coding sequence is TGTGCCAGCAGCTTAGGAACTAACACTGAAGCTTTCTTT.

The rearrangement joins TRBV10-2 to TRBJ1-2; D remains unclear. Trimming removed 4 bases from V and 8 bases from J, with 8 bases in between. The CDR3 runs 11 residues. CDR1 WSHSY and CDR2 SAAADI come from the germline V gene. CDR3 in amino acids: CASSGMKGYTF. In DNA form, the CDR3 reads TGCGCCAGCAGTGGGATGAAAGGCTACACCTTC.

This clone was counted a single time. The rearrangement links TRBV6-1 to TRBJ1-1; D unclear. The V and J ends lost 0 bases and 5 bases respectively, with 10 bases between them. There are 14 residues in the CDR3. Germline CDR1 and CDR2: MNHNS and SASEGT. The CDR3, as DNA: TGTGCCAGCAGTGAAGCGATTGGTAGTACTGAAGCTTTCTTT. Translating it yields CASSEAIGSTEAFF.

The chain has TRBV7-9 and TRBJ2-7; 8 bases are shared with TRBD1. The CDR3 is 13 residues long. CDR1 and CDR2 (germline): SEHNR, FQNEAQ (reference sequence). J gave up 5 bases and V 5 bases, and 5 bases lay outside the gene matches. The chain's CDR3 is CASSLQGENEQYF. DNA of the CDR3: TGTGCCAGCAGCCTACAGGGGGAGAACGAGCAGTACTTC.

This clone appeared once. V gene TRBV6-5 combines with J gene TRBJ1-1; tentatively, D is TRBD1 (5 bases). This CDR3 is built from 13 residues. Germline CDR1 is MNHEY and CDR2 is SVGAGI. The germline V and J ends were trimmed by 0 bases and 10 bases, with 12 bases remaining between them. CDR3 region: CASSYSGARVAFF. Written as DNA, the CDR3 is TGTGCCAGCAGTTACTCAGGGGCCCGGGTAGCTTTCTTT.

The rearrangement uses TRBV6-5 and TRBJ1-1; 8 bases fit TRBD1. With V trimmed by 7 bases and J by 1 base, 8 bases remained unmatched. In germline, CDR1 is MNHEY, CDR2 SVGAGI. The CDR3 is 15 residues long. This CDR3 is CASTSHGQGNTEAFF. The CDR3 DNA follows: TGTGCCAGCACCTCTCATGGACAGGGGAACACTGAAGCTTTCTTT.

V and J are TRBV6-5 and TRBJ1-2, with D unresolved. V gave up 2 bases and J gave up 4 bases, with 5 bases separating them. The germline CDR1 and CDR2 sequences are MNHEY and SVGAGI. This CDR3 spans 12 amino acids. The DNA of the CDR3 is TGTGCCAGCAGTTACGGGAGCTATGGCTACACCTTC. Its translation: CASSYGSYGYTF.

The chain couples TRBV6-5 to TRBJ1-1, with unresolved D. The ends were cut back, 4 bases at V and 0 bases at J, with 6 bases in the middle. The CDR3 loop spans 13 amino acids. The germline V gene has CDR1 MNHEY and CDR2 SVGAGI. CDR3 nucleotide sequence: TGTGCCAGCAGTTCAGACGTGAACACTGAAGCTTTCTTT. Protein product: CASSSDVNTEAFF.

CDR3: CACVTSSYNSPLHF. In DNA form, the CDR3 reads TGTGCCTGTGTAACTAGCTCCTATAATTCACCCCTCCACTTT. This chain connects TRBV30 to TRBJ1-6, with D unclear. Trimming took off 6 bases at V and 0 bases at J, with 9 bases between the two ends. CDR3 length: 14 amino acids. Germline CDR1 and CDR2: GTSNPN and SVGIG (reference sequence). Supplemented by reference TRBV30 and TRBJ1-6, the full variable domain reads SQTIHQWPATLVQPVGSPLSLECTVEGTSNPNLYWYRQAAGRGLQLLFYSVGIGQISSEVPQNLSASRPQDRQFILSSKKLLLSDSGFYLCACVTSSYNSPLHFGNGTRLTVT.

The chain combines TRBV19 with TRBJ1-2, with D maybe TRBD1 (5 bases). The CDR3 is made up of 12 amino acids. Trimming stripped 3 bases from V and 4 bases from J, with 6 bases between. CDR1 is LNHDA and CDR2 is SQIVND in the germline V gene (reference sequence). CDR3 amino acids: CASSIDSYGYTF. The DNA for the CDR3 is TGTGCCAGTAGTATCGACAGCTATGGCTACACCTTC.

Details on this clone: Compared with germline, one end of the junction differs, possibly owing to a read error. V is TRBV5-5 and J is TRBJ2-3, with TRBD2 identical over 8 bases. Germline V CDR1 and CDR2: SGHKS, YYEKEE (reference sequence). The CDR3 is made up of 13 amino acids. The CDR3 loop reads CASSLEDGSGASF. As DNA, the CDR3 is TGTGCCAGCAGCTTGGAGGATGGTAGCGGGGCCTCCTTT.

The gene calls are TRBV6-6 and TRBJ2-7; D not resolved. This CDR3 region has 13 residues. The V gene lost 7 bases and the J gene lost 0 bases, with 10 bases spanning the gap. Per the germline V gene, CDR1 is MNHNY and CDR2 is SVGAGI (reference sequence). CDR3 DNA sequence: TGTGCCAGCACCCCAGAAAGCTCCTACGAGCAGTACTTC. Amino acids: CASTPESSYEQYF.

This chain links TRBV6-1 with TRBJ1-2, with unresolved D. Germline CDR1 MNHNS, CDR2 SASEGT. The CDR3 runs to 14 residues. V gave up 6 bases and J gave up 3 bases, with 14 bases separating them. As DNA, the CDR3 is TGTGCCAGCAGGAAACAATCCGGGGACTATGGCTACACCTTC. It translates to CASRKQSGDYGYTF.

This clone was seen just once. The chain combines TRBV4-3 with TRBJ1-3; weak D call: TRBD1 (6 bases). This CDR3 comprises 17 residues. Germline V gene sequence: CDR1 LGHNA, CDR2 YSLEER. V shed 1 base and J shed 2 bases, with 15 bases lying between them. The CDR3, as DNA: TGCGCCAGCAGCCAAGTGGTCCCGGGGGCGGCTGGAAACACCATATATTTT. Translation gives CASSQVVPGAAGNTIYF.

The chain links TRBV10-3 to TRBJ2-3; TRBD2 aligns across 8 bases. Germline lookup yields CDR1 ENHRY and CDR2 SYGVKD. V lost 0 bases to trimming and J lost 4 bases; unmatched junction nucleotides: 9. The CDR3 totals 17 residues. In nucleotides, the CDR3 is TGTGCCATCAGTGAGTCTCGGAGCGGGGGTGCTTCAGATACGCAGTATTTT. Protein: CAISESRSGGASDTQYF.

This chain joins TRBV19 and TRBJ2-6, with D uncertain. Per the germline V gene, CDR1 is LNHDA and CDR2 is SQIVND (reference sequence). The CDR3 consists of 15 residues. Between the trimmed V and J ends, which lost 2 bases and 2 bases, there was a span of 7 bases. The CDR3 nucleotides read TGTGCCAGTAGTATATTCATCACTGGGGCCAACGTCCTGACTTTC. Encoded protein: CASSIFITGANVLTF.

In DNA, the CDR3 is TGTGCCAGCAGTGAGGGACAGGGGGTGGGGAACACTGAAGCTTTCTTT. Its translation: CASSEGQGVGNTEAFF. The chain combines TRBV6-1 with TRBJ1-1; TRBD1 matches 11 bases. This CDR3 has 16 amino acids. The V gene's germline CDR1 is MNHNS and CDR2 SASEGT. V lost 3 bases, J lost 1 base, and 4 bases stayed unmatched.

The chain recombines TRBV6-4 with TRBJ1-1, with 7 bases aligning to TRBD1. CDR3 length: 14 residues. Losses at the gene ends were 6 bases for V and 3 bases for J; bases not matched to a gene: 7. Germline loops: CDR1 MRHNA, CDR2 SNTAGT. The chain's CDR3 is CASRETGRDTEAFF. The CDR3 DNA sequence: TGTGCCAGCAGGGAGACAGGGCGGGACACTGAAGCTTTCTTT.

The chain couples TRBV4-2 to TRBJ1-2, with a possible D match to TRBD1 (5 bases). Germline V gene sequence: CDR1 LGHNA, CDR2 YNFKEQ. The CDR3 spans 17 residues. Deletions cut 3 bases from V and 0 bases from J, with 17 bases between. DNA of the CDR3: TGTGCCAGCAGCCAGCAAACGGACTGGACAACTAACTATGGCTACACCTTC. It translates to CASSQQTDWTTNYGYTF.

The rearrangement uses TRBV29-1 and TRBJ2-7; D unresolved. The ends were cut back, 4 bases at V and 3 bases at J, with 16 bases in the middle. The CDR3 is made up of 14 amino acids. Germline lookup yields CDR1 SQVTM and CDR2 ANQGSEA. CDR3 sequence reads: CSVVGNPKNYEQYF. The CDR3 DNA follows: TGCAGCGTTGTTGGCAACCCAAAAAACTACGAGCAGTACTTC.

The V and J genes are TRBV5-1 and TRBJ1-2, with a weak D call TRBD1 (5 bases). V lost 1 base to trimming and J lost 8 bases, with 9 bases between them. The CDR3 length is 12 residues. Per germline, CDR1 SGHRS and CDR2 YFSETQ. This CDR3 reads CASSLQTEGYTF. CDR3 coding DNA: TGCGCCAGCAGCTTGCAGACAGAGGGCTACACCTTC. The variable domain in full, with the rest retrieved from reference TRBV5-1 and TRBJ1-2, is KAGVTQTPRYLIKTRGQQVTLSCSPISGHRSVSWYQQTPGQGLQFLFEYFSETQRNKGNFPGRFSGRQFSNSRSEMNVSTLELGDSALYLCASSLQTEGYTFGSGTRLTVV.

The rearrangement links TRBV2 to TRBJ2-7, with 10 bases fitting TRBD1. Germline lookup yields CDR1 SNHLY and CDR2 FYNNEI. This CDR3 is 15 amino acids long. Trimming at V came to 8 bases and at J to 2 bases, leaving 9 bases not matched to a gene. CDR3 bases: TGTGCCAGCTCCGGGACAGGGGAGAACCCCTACGAGCAGTACTTC. Translated: CASSGTGENPYEQYF.

This clone has a single count. V usage is TRBV12-5 and J usage is TRBJ1-2, with 8 bases identical to TRBD1. The germline CDR1 and CDR2 sequences are LGHNT and FRNRAP. V gave up 6 bases and J gave up 8 bases; unmatched junction bases: 11. The CDR3 is 14 residues long. The CDR3 is CASGLQGAVYGYTF. CDR3 DNA sequence: TGTGCTAGTGGCCTGCAGGGGGCCGTCTACGGCTACACCTTC.

The chain links TRBV4-1 to TRBJ2-3; 15 nucleotides line up with TRBD2. Trimming at V came to 4 bases and at J to 2 bases, leaving 10 bases not matched to a gene. Germline CDR1 reads MGHRA; CDR2 reads YSYEKL. The CDR3 has 19 residues. The CDR3 loop reads CASSPRWGTSGGSTDTQYF. The CDR3 DNA is TGCGCCAGCAGCCCCCGGTGGGGGACTAGCGGGGGGTCCACAGATACGCAGTATTTT.

The DNA for the CDR3 is TGTGCCAGCAGCCTGGGACAGGGCAATCAGCCCCAGCATTTT. Encoded protein: CASSLGQGNQPQHF. The J gene is TRBJ1-5, the V gene TRBV14; 8 bases are shared with TRBD1. The CDR3 sequence is 14 residues long. The germline CDR1 and CDR2 sequences are SGHDN and FVKESK. The V and J ends lost 4 bases and 2 bases, in that order; junction bases with no gene match: 1.

This CDR3 is CTSSSDRVRGDTQYF. CDR3 coding DNA: TGTACCAGCAGCTCAGACAGAGTCCGCGGGGATACGCAGTATTTT. This chain joins TRBV7-2 and TRBJ2-3, with D perhaps given as TRBD1 or TRBD2 (5 bases each). The V end was cut by 4 bases, the J end by 6 bases, with 17 bases between. Germline loops: CDR1 SGHTA, CDR2 FQGNSA. The CDR3 is made up of 15 amino acids.

This clone was found once. This chain uses TRBV6-5 with TRBJ2-5, with a tentative D call TRBD2 (6 bases). CDR1 and CDR2 from the germline V gene are MNHEY and SVGAGI. With 2 bases removed from V and 5 bases from J, the gap between germline ends came to 12 bases. The CDR3 sequence is 14 residues long. The CDR3 region has the DNA TGTGCCAGCAGTTACGGCGGGGTCCGGGAGACCCAGTACTTC. It is translated as CASSYGGVRETQYF.